Each of the 27 T cell receptor beta chains below was sequenced from the same sample in a study of blood T cell repertoires in COVID-19. Profiling relied on immunoSEQ multiplex PCR, and the TCRdb table lists in-frame clones only, not all of them. Seen here are hundreds of thousands of clones, 82% observed once, and the top ten hold about 3.6%. Sequences were obtained from peripheral blood. These receptors were obtained from a woman of 80 years or more with acute or convalescent COVID-19.

The chain uses TRBV19 and TRBJ1-2; D is possibly TRBD1 (5 bases). Germline CDR1 LNHDA, CDR2 SQIVND (reference sequence). This CDR3 contains 14 residues. The germline V and J ends were trimmed by 5 bases and 7 bases, with 17 bases remaining between them. CDR3 nucleotide sequence: TGTGCCAGTAGTTCTGGGGCCAGTATTCGTGGCTACACCTTC. As protein: CASSSGASIRGYTF. Together with reference TRBV19 and TRBJ1-2, the CDR3 gives the full variable domain: DGGITQSPKYLFRKEGQNVTLSCEQNLNHDAMYWYRQDPGQGLRLIYYSQIVNDFQKGDIAEGYSVSREKKESFPLTVTSAQKNPTAFYLCASSSGASIRGYTFGSGTRLTVV.

This clone appeared a few times. This rearrangement joins TRBV5-4 to TRBJ1-1, with TRBD1 matching over 8 bases. With V trimmed by 1 base and J by 3 bases, 2 bases remained unmatched. This CDR3 has 14 residues. The germline V gene has CDR1 SGHNT and CDR2 YYREEE (reference sequence). CDR3 region: CASSLWTGYTEAFF. The CDR3 bases are TGTGCCAGCAGCTTGTGGACAGGGTACACTGAAGCTTTCTTT.

The rearrangement joins TRBV19 to TRBJ1-2; tentatively, D is TRBD1 (5 bases). The CDR3 runs to 14 residues. The germline V gene has CDR1 LNHDA and CDR2 SQIVND (reference sequence). Deletions cut 4 bases from V and 4 bases from J, with 13 bases between. CDR3 DNA sequence: TGTGCCAGTAGTACCCCCCCAGGGCTCTATGGCTACACCTTC. Protein product: CASSTPPGLYGYTF. The whole variable domain, remainder taken from reference TRBV19 and TRBJ1-2, is DGGITQSPKYLFRKEGQNVTLSCEQNLNHDAMYWYRQDPGQGLRLIYYSQIVNDFQKGDIAEGYSVSREKKESFPLTVTSAQKNPTAFYLCASSTPPGLYGYTFGSGTRLTVV.

The rearrangement joins TRBV10-1 to TRBJ1-2; D not certain. The V and J ends lost 1 base and 10 bases respectively, with 7 bases between them. The CDR3 covers 11 residues. Germline CDR1 WNHNN, CDR2 SYGVQD (reference sequence). The CDR3 here is CASSELHLYTF. CDR3 nucleotide sequence: TGCGCCAGCAGTGAGTTACATCTCTACACCTTC.

V gene TRBV11-3 combines with J gene TRBJ1-1; 7 bases map to TRBD1. In germline, CDR1 is SGHNT, CDR2 YENEEA. V was pared by 3 bases and J by 5 bases, with 9 bases of the junction left unmatched. CDR3 size: 15 residues. DNA for the CDR3: TGTGCCAGCAGCTTGGGTAACAGGGGTGAAACTGAAGCTTTCTTT. Encoded protein: CASSLGNRGETEAFF.

This clone was seen a single time. CDR3 sequence (DNA): TGTGCCAGCATCCCTGGGGCAGCCTATGGCTACACCTTC. It is translated as CASIPGAAYGYTF. The genes are TRBV7-9 and TRBJ1-2; TRBD1 is a possible D gene (5 bases). CDR1 is SEHNR and CDR2 is FQNEAQ in the germline V gene (reference sequence). V lost 7 bases and J 4 bases, leaving 13 bases between the germline ends. This CDR3 spans 13 amino acids. Full variable domain (rest looked up from reference TRBV7-9 and TRBJ1-2): DTGVSQNPRHKITKRGQNVTFRCDPISEHNRLYWYRQTLGQGPEFLTYFQNEAQLEKSRLLSDRFSAERPKGSFSTLEIQRTEQGDSAMYLCASIPGAAYGYTFGSGTRLTVV.

The chain has TRBV20-1 and TRBJ1-2, with TRBD1 matching over 7 bases. The CDR3 has 12 amino acids. Trimming at V came to 3 bases and at J to 7 bases, leaving 5 bases not matched to a gene. CDR1 is DFQATT, CDR2 SNEGSKA, per germline (reference sequence). In DNA, the CDR3 is TGCAGTGCTAGTAAAGGGGGCGGTGGCTACACCTTC. Amino acids: CSASKGGGGYTF.

This chain joins TRBV5-1 and TRBJ2-7, with 9 bases matching TRBD2. The V gene's germline CDR1 is SGHRS and CDR2 YFSETQ. The CDR3 has 16 residues. J was trimmed by 1 base and V by 4 bases; bases with no gene match: 9. CDR3 residues: CASSIGLSGGSYEQYF. The CDR3 DNA is TGCGCCAGCAGCATAGGACTTAGCGGGGGATCCTACGAGCAGTACTTC. Filled out from reference TRBV5-1 and TRBJ2-7, the complete variable domain reads KAGVTQTPRYLIKTRGQQVTLSCSPISGHRSVSWYQQTPGQGLQFLFEYFSETQRNKGNFPGRFSGRQFSNSRSEMNVSTLELGDSALYLCASSIGLSGGSYEQYFGPGTRLTVT.

The count of this clone is one. The V call is TRBV4-2, the J call TRBJ2-2, with TRBD1 matching 10 bases. V gave up 1 base and J gave up 4 bases; unmatched junction bases: 0. This CDR3 comprises 15 residues. Germline-derived CDR1 and CDR2 are LGHNA and YNFKEQ. CDR3: CASSQGDRGTGELFF. The CDR3 DNA sequence: TGTGCCAGCAGCCAAGGGGACAGGGGCACCGGGGAGCTGTTTTTT.

The chain employs TRBV4-2 and TRBJ1-1; D call uncertain. This CDR3 region has 16 residues. Germline V gene data show CDR1 as LGHNA and CDR2 as YNFKEQ. The V gene lost 1 base and the J gene lost 3 bases, with 15 bases spanning the gap. The CDR3 sequence is CASSQAKSGDDTEAFF. The CDR3 DNA sequence: TGTGCCAGCAGCCAAGCCAAATCGGGTGACGACACTGAAGCTTTCTTT.

The chain links TRBV12-3 or TRBV12-4 to TRBJ1-1, with 7 bases fitting TRBD1. Losses at the gene ends were 5 bases for V and 8 bases for J; bases not matched to a gene: 2. The CDR3 consists of 11 residues. CDR3 coding DNA: TGTGCCAGCAGTGGACAGGTCGAAGCTTTCTTT. It is translated as CASSGQVEAFF.

V and J are TRBV29-1 and TRBJ2-6; D is unclear. Germline V gene sequence: CDR1 SQVTM, CDR2 ANQGSEA. With 8 bases removed from V and 0 bases from J, the gap between germline ends came to 8 bases. The CDR3 extends over 13 amino acids. The CDR3 region is CSSRFSGANVLTF. The CDR3 nucleotides read TGCAGCTCCAGGTTCTCTGGGGCCAACGTCCTGACTTTC. Supplemented by reference TRBV29-1 and TRBJ2-6, the full variable domain reads SAVISQKPSRDICQRGTSLTIQCQVDSQVTMMFWYRQQPGQSLTLIATANQGSEATYESGFVIDKFPISRPNLTFSTLTVSNMSPEDSSIYLCSSRFSGANVLTFGAGSRLTVL.

The chain recombines TRBV19 with TRBJ2-1, with 7 bases aligning to TRBD2. The germline CDR1 and CDR2 sequences are LNHDA and SQIVND (reference sequence). The CDR3 consists of 17 residues. J gave up 6 bases and V 6 bases, and 17 bases lay outside the gene matches. This CDR3 is CASSPLRGVIARNEQFF. The CDR3 region has the DNA TGTGCCAGTAGCCCCCTCCGGGGGGTCATCGCACGCAATGAGCAGTTCTTC.

This sequence joins TRBV25-1 and TRBJ1-5, with D hard to call. Germline V gives CDR1 MGHDK, CDR2 SYGVNS. CDR3 size: 14 residues. Trimming stripped 3 bases from V and 0 bases from J, with 6 bases between. CDR3: CASSDFISNQPQHF. The CDR3 DNA reads as TGTGCCAGCAGTGATTTTATTAGCAATCAGCCCCAGCATTTT.

This chain links TRBV10-3 with TRBJ2-7; D may be TRBD1 (5 bases). Per germline, CDR1 ENHRY and CDR2 SYGVKD. There are 12 residues in the CDR3. The V and J ends lost 7 bases and 5 bases respectively, with 12 bases between them. In nucleotides, the CDR3 is TGTGCCATCAAAACACAGGATCACGAGCAGTACTTC. It codes for CAIKTQDHEQYF.

V usage is TRBV9 and J usage is TRBJ2-3; 9 bases align to TRBD1. Germline trimming cut 0 bases from V and 4 bases from J; bases unmatched to any gene: 6. Per the germline V gene, CDR1 is SGDLS and CDR2 is YYNGEE. The CDR3 extends over 16 amino acids. Here the CDR3 reads CASSVVGGTGPDTQYF. In DNA form, the CDR3 reads TGTGCCAGCAGCGTAGTAGGGGGGACAGGGCCAGATACGCAGTATTTT.

The chain links TRBV11-3 to TRBJ1-2; the match to TRBD1 covers 10 bases. J lost 6 bases, V lost 2 bases, and 9 bases had no gene match. The CDR3 runs to 16 residues. CDR1 SGHNT and CDR2 YENEEA come from the germline V gene. The CDR3 DNA sequence: TGTGCCAGCAGCTTAAGGTTCGGGGACAGGGGTCATGGCTACACCTTC. Translating gives CASSLRFGDRGHGYTF.

Remarks on this clone: Other DNA sequences in the sample encode the same CDR3. The chain recombines TRBV5-1 with TRBJ1-4, with D perhaps TRBD1 (5 bases). Trimming took 1 base from V and 2 from J, leaving 9 bases between them. The CDR3 runs to 15 residues. Germline-derived CDR1 and CDR2 are SGHRS and YFSETQ. Here the CDR3 DNA reads TGCGCCAGCAGCTTGTTAGGGGCTACTAATGAAAAACTGTTTTTT. It specifies CASSLLGATNEKLFF.

The rearrangement uses TRBV28 and TRBJ2-7, with no clear D. The V gene's germline CDR1 is MDHEN and CDR2 SYDVKM. This CDR3 contains 11 residues. V lost 4 bases to trimming and J lost 3 bases, with 4 bases between them. The CDR3 loop reads CASSSFYEQYF. The CDR3 DNA is TGTGCCAGCAGTTCATTCTACGAGCAGTACTTC. The complete variable domain, with remaining parts taken from reference TRBV28 and TRBJ2-7, reads DVKVTQSSRYLVKRTGEKVFLECVQDMDHENMFWYRQDPGLGLRLIYFSYDVKMKEKGDIPEGYSVSREKKERFSLILESASTNQTSMYLCASSSFYEQYFGPGTRLTVT.

The J gene is TRBJ2-1, the V gene TRBV30; 8 nucleotides line up with TRBD2. Germline CDR1 GTSNPN, CDR2 SVGIG (reference sequence). The CDR3 runs to 19 residues. The J segment lost 0 bases and the V segment lost 4 bases, leaving 17 bases of the junction unmatched. For the CDR3, the DNA is TGTGCCTGGATGGCGGGGGGCGGATTTTCTCGGAGCTCCTACAATGAGCAGTTCTTC. Translating gives CAWMAGGGFSRSSYNEQFF.

The chain combines TRBV28 with TRBJ1-2; possible D gene TRBD1, 6 bases. V gave up 2 bases and J gave up 8 bases, with 21 bases separating them. The CDR3 has 16 residues. The V gene's germline CDR1 is MDHEN and CDR2 SYDVKM. The CDR3 here is CASSLASGTLRSGYTF. CDR3 sequence (DNA): TGTGCCAGCAGTTTAGCATCCGGGACACTCCGTTCGGGCTACACCTTC.

J is TRBJ1-5 and V is TRBV24-1; possibly TRBD1 for D (6 bases). The germline CDR1 and CDR2 sequences are KGHDR and SFDVKD. The V and J ends lost 2 bases and 0 bases respectively, with 10 bases between them. The CDR3 covers 16 residues. CDR3 DNA sequence: TGTGCCACCAGTGATTCGGACAGTCTTAGCAATCAGCCCCAGCATTTT. Protein: CATSDSDSLSNQPQHF.

There are a few counts of this clone. The J gene is TRBJ2-2, the V gene TRBV25-1, with D maybe TRBD1 (6 bases). Trimming took 4 bases from V and 6 from J, leaving 6 bases between them. The germline V gene has CDR1 MGHDK and CDR2 SYGVNS. The CDR3 is 12 amino acids. CDR3 protein: CASSGGPGELFF. CDR3 DNA sequence: TGTGCCAGCAGTGGGGGGCCCGGGGAGCTGTTTTTT.

This clone occurred a few times. The chain employs TRBV4-2 and TRBJ1-2, with D perhaps matching TRBD1 (6 bases). Trimming shortened V by 3 bases and J by 0 bases, and 14 bases separated the two germline ends. The CDR3 loop spans 16 amino acids. Germline loops: CDR1 LGHNA, CDR2 YNFKEQ. CDR3 loop: CASSQDRDNTNYGYTF. DNA of the CDR3: TGTGCCAGCAGCCAGGACCGGGACAACACTAACTATGGCTACACCTTC.

The chain joins TRBV12-3 or TRBV12-4 to TRBJ1-2; 7 positions match TRBD1. The CDR3 is 13 amino acids. Germline trimming cut 8 bases from V and 6 bases from J; bases unmatched to any gene: 9. In nucleotides, the CDR3 is TGTGCCAGCGAGGGTGGGGACAGTCATGGCTACACCTTC. This gives the protein CASEGGDSHGYTF.

The V call is TRBV6-1, the J call TRBJ1-2; TRBD1 matches 7 bases. The junction had 8 bases not matched to a gene; V was cut back by 1 base and J by 6 bases. Looked up from germline, CDR1 is MNHNS and CDR2 is SASEGT. This CDR3 is 15 amino acids long. The CDR3, as DNA: TGTGCCAGCAGTGAAGGGGGACAGAGGTATCATGGCTACACCTTC. Translating gives CASSEGGQRYHGYTF.

V and J are TRBV10-3 and TRBJ2-3; 13 positions agree with TRBD2. CDR1 is ENHRY and CDR2 is SYGVKD in the germline V gene. V gave up 11 bases and J gave up 5 bases; unmatched junction bases: 4. The CDR3 covers 13 residues. The CDR3 DNA reads TGTGCCTCAGGACTAGCGGGGGAAGATACGCAGTATTTT. The encoded protein is CASGLAGEDTQYF.